Presented here are 24 T cell receptor beta chains from one specimen sequenced in a study of blood T cell repertoires in COVID-19. Produced via immunoSEQ multiplex PCR; TCRdb's table is partial and in-frame only. The data show some 200,000 clones, with 87% seen just once and about 12% held by the top ten. The sequenced material came from peripheral blood. These receptors were taken from a woman between 18 and 29 years old who had recovered from COVID-19.

The chain joins TRBV7-8 to TRBJ2-1; 8 positions match TRBD1. V lost 5 bases and J lost 12; bases outside the gene matches: 9. The germline CDR1 and CDR2 sequences are SGHVS and FQNEAQ. This CDR3 comprises 13 residues. Here the CDR3 DNA reads TGTGCCAGCAGCCCACTCGACAGGGGACTGCAGTTCTTC. It codes for CASSPLDRGLQFF.

The rearrangement uses TRBV13 and TRBJ2-7; 12 bases align to TRBD2. There are 15 residues in the CDR3. The germline CDR1 and CDR2 sequences are PRHDT and FYEKMQ (reference sequence). Germline trimming cut 4 bases from V and 5 bases from J; bases unmatched to any gene: 6. CDR3 bases: TGTGCCAGCAGCTCTCGACTAGCGGGAGTTCACGAGCAGTACTTC. Translation gives CASSSRLAGVHEQYF.

The chain uses TRBV7-2 and TRBJ2-5; 7 positions agree with TRBD1. This CDR3 has 14 residues. V lost 8 bases to trimming and J lost 1 base; unmatched junction nucleotides: 7. The germline gives CDR1 SGHTA, CDR2 FQGNSA. Written as DNA, the CDR3 is TGTGCCAGCTTGACAGGGCCCTTCCAAGAGACCCAGTACTTC. Translating gives CASLTGPFQETQYF. The full variable domain, with the rest looked up from reference TRBV7-2 and TRBJ2-5, is GAGVSQSPSNKVTEKGKDVELRCDPISGHTALYWYRQSLGQGLEFLIYFQGNSAPDKSGLPSDRFSAERTGGSVSTLTIQRTQQEDSAVYLCASLTGPFQETQYFGPGTRLLVL.

The J gene is TRBJ2-1, the V gene TRBV6-5; the match to TRBD2 covers 13 bases. CDR1 is MNHEY and CDR2 is SVGAGI in the germline V gene. The CDR3 loop spans 13 amino acids. J gave up 8 bases and V 6 bases, and 1 base lay outside the gene matches. CDR3 DNA sequence: TGTGCCAGCAGACTAGCGGGAGGGGATGAGCAGTTCTTC. This sequence encodes CASRLAGGDEQFF.

V and J are TRBV6-4 and TRBJ2-6, with 11 bases lining up with TRBD2. Germline V lookup: CDR1 MRHNA, CDR2 SNTAGT. The junction had 7 bases not matched to a gene; V was cut back by 0 bases and J by 3 bases. The CDR3 has 19 amino acids. The CDR3 region has the DNA TGTGCCAGCAGTGACTCGACGCTAGCGGGAGGTAGTGGGGCCAACGTCCTGACTTTC. Its translation: CASSDSTLAGGSGANVLTF.

The chain is built from TRBV5-1 and TRBJ2-7; D gene uncertain. This CDR3 has 15 amino acids. V lost 4 bases and J lost 0, with 14 bases in between. Germline loops: CDR1 SGHRS, CDR2 YFSETQ. The DNA of the CDR3 is TGCGCCAGCAGCCCTACGGTACAGAGCTCCTACGAGCAGTACTTC. Its protein product is CASSPTVQSSYEQYF.

The J gene is TRBJ2-2, the V gene TRBV6-5, with D unresolved. Germline-derived CDR1 and CDR2 are MNHEY and SVGAGI. V was cut by 6 bases and J by 6 bases, with 17 bases left in between. The CDR3 length is 15 residues. Here the CDR3 reads CASRTSEAKSGELFF. Here the CDR3 DNA reads TGTGCCAGCAGAACAAGCGAGGCTAAATCCGGGGAGCTGTTTTTT.

The chain has TRBV5-1 and TRBJ1-3; D is ambiguous. This CDR3 contains 15 residues. Germline CDR1 is SGHRS and CDR2 is YFSETQ. The V end lost 7 bases, the J end lost 1 base, and 15 bases lay between the germline ends. Here the CDR3 reads CASGDAGSSGNTIYF. CDR3 DNA: TGCGCCAGCGGCGATGCCGGGTCATCTGGAAACACCATATATTTT.

This rearrangement joins TRBV30 to TRBJ1-5; the D gene is possibly TRBD1 (5 bases). This CDR3 is 13 amino acids long. V was shortened by 0 bases and J by 3 bases, with 6 bases between the two germline ends. Germline V gene lookup returns CDR1 GTSNPN and CDR2 SVGIG (reference sequence). CDR3 in DNA: TGTGCCTGGAGTGTAGGGGCCAATCAGCCCCAGCATTTT. Protein: CAWSVGANQPQHF.

This chain uses TRBV27 with TRBJ2-1; a possible D gene is TRBD2 (6 bases). The V and J ends lost 6 bases and 2 bases respectively, with 17 bases between them. CDR1 is MNHEY, CDR2 SMNVEV, per germline (reference sequence). The CDR3 totals 16 residues. CDR3 sequence: CASRSPTRHTYNEQFF. CDR3 DNA sequence: TGTGCCAGCAGATCCCCGACTAGACATACCTACAATGAGCAGTTCTTC.

This clone was counted once. The chain is built from TRBV27 and TRBJ2-1, with 8 nucleotides matching TRBD2. This CDR3 region has 15 residues. From germline, CDR1 is MNHEY and CDR2 SMNVEV (reference sequence). Germline trimming cut 0 bases from V and 7 bases from J; bases unmatched to any gene: 5. Here the CDR3 reads CASSLSTGGVNEQFF. For the CDR3, the DNA is TGTGCCAGCAGTTTATCAACGGGAGGGGTGAATGAGCAGTTCTTC.

The chain carries TRBV2 and TRBJ2-2; 10 nucleotides align to TRBD2. V gave up 4 bases and J gave up 1 base; unmatched junction bases: 15. Germline V gene data show CDR1 as SNHLY and CDR2 as FYNNEI. The CDR3 has 20 residues. CDR3: CASSAPKAGGPRGNTGELFF. CDR3 sequence (DNA): TGTGCCAGCAGTGCCCCCAAAGCGGGAGGGCCCCGGGGGAACACCGGGGAGCTGTTTTTT.

As DNA, the CDR3 is TGTGCCAGCAGTTCGACAGGGGTAGACTACGAGCAGTACTTC. Protein sequence: CASSSTGVDYEQYF. The chain uses TRBV6-5 and TRBJ2-7, with 8 positions matching TRBD1. V dropped 4 bases and J dropped 3; count of bases not matched to a gene: 5. The CDR3 has 14 amino acids. Germline values: CDR1 MNHEY, CDR2 SVGAGI.

The CDR3, as DNA: TGCGCCAGCAGTACGGACAGCCCATCCTACAATGAGCAGTTCTTC. Protein sequence: CASSTDSPSYNEQFF. V gene TRBV5-1 combines with J gene TRBJ2-1, with a possible D match to TRBD1 (6 bases). This CDR3 contains 15 residues. Germline V gives CDR1 SGHRS, CDR2 YFSETQ. V lost 5 bases, J lost 1 base, and 13 bases lay in between.

The rearrangement joins TRBV19 to TRBJ2-1, with TRBD2 identical over 8 bases. The CDR3 runs 14 residues. Germline trimming cut 8 bases from V and 0 bases from J; bases unmatched to any gene: 3. Germline V gene lookup returns CDR1 LNHDA and CDR2 SQIVND (reference sequence). This CDR3 is CASVSGSSYNEQFF. The CDR3, as DNA: TGTGCCAGTGTCAGCGGGAGCTCCTACAATGAGCAGTTCTTC.

The gene calls are TRBV9 and TRBJ1-2, with a weak D call TRBD1 (5 bases). Germline-derived CDR1 and CDR2 are SGDLS and YYNGEE. The CDR3 contains 14 residues. In DNA form, the CDR3 reads TGTGCTGCGGAACGCAGGGATTTTTATTTTGGCTACACCTTC. This encodes CAAERRDFYFGYTF.

The J gene is TRBJ1-5, the V gene TRBV6-5; 7 bases match TRBD1. Losses at the gene ends were 0 bases for V and 4 bases for J; bases not matched to a gene: 3. In germline, CDR1 is MNHEY, CDR2 SVGAGI. The CDR3 consists of 15 residues. Here the CDR3 DNA reads TGTGCCAGCAGTTACTCACTGGGACAGAATCAGCCCCAGCATTTT. Translated, it gives CASSYSLGQNQPQHF.

The rearrangement joins TRBV5-4 to TRBJ2-3; 8 bases align to TRBD2. Germline trimming cut 4 bases from V and 4 bases from J; bases unmatched to any gene: 11. Germline V gives CDR1 SGHNT, CDR2 YYREEE (reference sequence). The CDR3 has 16 amino acids. This CDR3 is CASSHQAGEGPDTQYF. CDR3 DNA sequence: TGTGCCAGCAGCCATCAAGCGGGAGAAGGGCCAGATACGCAGTATTTT.

The chain carries TRBV7-2 and TRBJ2-3; TRBD2 agrees at 7 bases. CDR3 length equals 19 residues. The germline V gene has CDR1 SGHTA and CDR2 FQGNSA. Trimming cost V 1 base and J 6 bases; bases outside gene matches: 19. CDR3 amino acids: CASSLDGRFASGEGDTQYF. CDR3 bases: TGTGCCAGCAGCTTAGACGGCCGGTTTGCTAGCGGAGAGGGGGATACGCAGTATTTT.

The chain recombines TRBV19 with TRBJ2-1; weak D call: TRBD2 (5 bases). Trimming removed 5 bases from V and 5 bases from J, with 10 bases in between. Germline assignment: CDR1 LNHDA and CDR2 SQIVND (reference sequence). CDR3 size: 13 residues. The CDR3 DNA follows: TGTGCCAGTAGTGAAACTAGTGACAATGAGCAGTTCTTC. Its translation is CASSETSDNEQFF.

V and J are TRBV6-5 and TRBJ2-3; D is unclear. Trimming shortened V by 1 base and J by 5 bases, and 7 bases separated the two germline ends. This CDR3 region has 13 residues. Germline CDR1 and CDR2: MNHEY and SVGAGI. The DNA for the CDR3 is TGTGCCAGCAGTTACTTGAGAGGAGATACGCAGTATTTT. Its protein product is CASSYLRGDTQYF.

The V gene is TRBV30, the J gene TRBJ1-2; TRBD1 might be the D (5 bases). V was cut by 0 bases and J by 6 bases, with 11 bases left in between. Germline CDR1 and CDR2: GTSNPN and SVGIG (reference sequence). The CDR3 loop spans 13 amino acids. CDR3 amino acids: CAWSVFRADGYTF. DNA for the CDR3: TGTGCCTGGAGTGTCTTCAGGGCGGATGGCTACACCTTC. The full variable domain, with the rest looked up from reference TRBV30 and TRBJ1-2, is SQTIHQWPATLVQPVGSPLSLECTVEGTSNPNLYWYRQAAGRGLQLLFYSVGIGQISSEVPQNLSASRPQDRQFILSSKKLLLSDSGFYLCAWSVFRADGYTFGSGTRLTVV.

Concerning this clone itself: The identical CDR3 is also encoded by other nucleotide sequences in the sample. This rearrangement joins TRBV18 to TRBJ2-7; possibly TRBD1 for D (7 bases). CDR3 size: 14 residues. Germline assignment: CDR1 KGHSH and CDR2 LQKENI. The V end was cut by 3 bases, the J end by 0 bases, with 9 bases between. As DNA, the CDR3 is TGTGCCAGCTCACCGCGGGACAGCTCCTACGAGCAGTACTTC. Amino acid sequence: CASSPRDSSYEQYF.

The genes are TRBV5-1 and TRBJ2-1; D is unclear. V was pared by 0 bases and J by 8 bases, with 9 bases between. CDR1 is SGHRS and CDR2 is YFSETQ in the germline V gene. This CDR3 is 13 amino acids long. The CDR3 nucleotides are TGCGCCAGCAGCTTGGGTTCGAGTCATGAGCAGTTCTTC. Its translation: CASSLGSSHEQFF.